The clone carrying this TCR beta chain has just a few counts. The antigen is unknown. This record belongs to a study of T cell responses to AZD1222 COVID-19 vaccine. General study results and limits: Sampling captured repertoires only after the peak T cell response. Seropositive AZD1222 recipients at baseline numbered only five or six. The span of vaccine-associated CD4 TCRs extended across spike, with dominance at 160-218 and 743-854.

Trimming took off 1 base at V and 6 bases at J, with 10 bases between the two ends. CDR3 length: 14 residues. Germline values: CDR1 MGHDK, CDR2 SYGVNS. Sequenced by immunoSEQ multiplex PCR; TCRdb stores in-frame clones only, minus some. The sample shows some 18,000 clones, roughly 76% of them seen only once. The clonotype was recovered from an adult who received the AZD1222 COVID-19 vaccine. This specimen was peripheral blood, taken 28 days after the second AZD1222 dose. The chain employs TRBV25-1 and TRBJ1-5; a weak D match, TRBD1 (6 bases). CDR3 sequence: CASSELGAGQPQHF. In DNA, the CDR3 is TGTGCCAGCAGTGAATTGGGGGCCGGTCAGCCCCAGCATTTT.